This T cell receptor beta chain comes out of a study of blood T cells in healthy people across ages. General study results and limits: Because donor CMV status was unknown, expanded clonotype changes were possibly confounded.

The second PCR ran about 6 to 12 cycles with a sample-barcoded 5' primer and J-beta primers. One entry per CDR3 protein, called by TCRdb with MiXCR from the 5' RACE reads. The table records hundreds of thousands of distinct CDR3 sequences, less than 35% of them present only once. This CDR3 comprises 14 residues. Germline CDR1 and CDR2: SGHTA and FQGNSA. The V and J ends lost 5 bases and 3 bases respectively, with 14 bases between them. The authors drew ten milliliters of peripheral blood from each donor. This clonotype was seen repeatedly, ten times or more. Its target is not known. The source of this sequence is a woman at least 80 years old in good health. The sequenced sample consisted of blood. V gene TRBV7-2 combines with J gene TRBJ2-7, with TRBD1 as a possible D gene (6 bases). CDR3 residues: CASSPTSGVYEQYF. CDR3 in DNA: TGTGCCAGCAGCCCAACCTCAGGGGTCTACGAGCAGTACTTC.